This T cell receptor beta chain was recorded in a study of siplizumab effects on memory and regulatory T cells. Study-level points and caveats: Confirmatory evidence of suppressive function in proliferating siplizumab-culture Tregs was not obtained.

Produced via immunoSEQ multiplex PCR; TCRdb's table is partial and in-frame only. The sample yields about 100,000 clones, around nine tenths seen once. Concerning this clone itself: Its matching antigen is unknown.

After removal of 1 base from V and 5 bases from J, the junction contained 3 bases not matched to a gene. The V gene's germline CDR1 is SGDLS and CDR2 YYNGEE. The CDR3 contains 16 residues. The sequencing sample was made of CD4+ T cells sorted from blood. The V call is TRBV9, the J call TRBJ2-2; TRBD2 agrees at 12 bases. The TCR was taken from a human donor in good health. CDR3 DNA sequence: TGTGCCAGCAGCGTACGGACTAGCGGGGAAACCGGGGAGCTGTTTTTT. This sequence encodes CASSVRTSGETGELFF.